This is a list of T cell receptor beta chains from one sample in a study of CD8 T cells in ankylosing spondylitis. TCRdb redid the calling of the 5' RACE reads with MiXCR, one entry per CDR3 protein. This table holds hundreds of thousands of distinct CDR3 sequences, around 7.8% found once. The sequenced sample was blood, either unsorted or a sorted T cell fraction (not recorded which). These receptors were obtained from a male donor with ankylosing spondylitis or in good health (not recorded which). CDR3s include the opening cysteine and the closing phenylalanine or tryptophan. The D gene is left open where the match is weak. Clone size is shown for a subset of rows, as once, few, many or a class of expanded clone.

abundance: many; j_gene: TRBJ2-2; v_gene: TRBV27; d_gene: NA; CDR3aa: CASSFVTANTGELFF; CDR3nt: TGTGCCAGCAGTTTCGTGACAGCGAACACCGGGGAGCTGTTTTTT
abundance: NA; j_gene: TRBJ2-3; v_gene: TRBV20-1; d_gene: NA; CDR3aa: CSARDGRDTQYF; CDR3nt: TGCAGTGCTAGAGATGGTAGAGATACGCAGTATTTT
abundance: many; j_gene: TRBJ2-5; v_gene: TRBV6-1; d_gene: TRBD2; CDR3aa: CASSEVAGGQETQYF; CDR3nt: TGTGCCAGCAGTGAGGTAGCGGGAGGGCAAGAGACCCAGTACTTC
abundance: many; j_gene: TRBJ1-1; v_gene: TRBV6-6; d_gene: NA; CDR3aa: CASIISRNTEAFF; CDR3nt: TGTGCCAGCATCATTTCGAGGAACACTGAAGCTTTCTTT
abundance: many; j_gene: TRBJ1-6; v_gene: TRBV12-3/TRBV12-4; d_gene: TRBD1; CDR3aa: CASSLRQGFSYNSPLHF; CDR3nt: TGTGCCAGCAGTTTACGACAGGGGTTCTCCTATAATTCACCCCTCCACTTT
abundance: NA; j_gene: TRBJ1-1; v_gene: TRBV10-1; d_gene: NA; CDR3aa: CASTSGTATEAFF; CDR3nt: TGCGCCAGCACCTCCGGGACGGCGACTGAAGCTTTCTTT
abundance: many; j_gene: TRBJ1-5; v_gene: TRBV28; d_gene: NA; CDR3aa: CASTFTRGGNQPQHF; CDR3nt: TGTGCCAGCACTTTCACTAGAGGAGGCAATCAGCCCCAGCATTTT
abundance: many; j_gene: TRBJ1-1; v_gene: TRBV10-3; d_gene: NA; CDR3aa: CAISARGGTEAFF; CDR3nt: TGTGCCATCAGTGCCCGGGGTGGTACTGAAGCTTTCTTT
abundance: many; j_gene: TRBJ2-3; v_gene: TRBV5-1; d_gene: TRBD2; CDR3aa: CASSFRGASGVTDTQYF; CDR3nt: TGCGCCAGCAGCTTCCGGGGGGCTAGCGGGGTCACAGATACGCAGTATTTT
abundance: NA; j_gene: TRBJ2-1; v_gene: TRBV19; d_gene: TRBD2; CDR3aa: CASSDRTPTSGSVNEQFF; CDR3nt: TGTGCCAGTAGCGACAGAACTCCGACTAGCGGGAGTGTCAATGAGCAGTTCTTC
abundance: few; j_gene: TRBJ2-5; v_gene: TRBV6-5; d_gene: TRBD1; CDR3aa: CASSSGQGEVETQYF; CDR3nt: TGTGCCAGCAGTTCGGGACAGGGGGAGGTGGAGACCCAGTACTTC
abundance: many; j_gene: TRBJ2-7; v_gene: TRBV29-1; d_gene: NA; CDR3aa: CSVRYSYEQYF; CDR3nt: TGCAGCGTTCGGTACTCCTACGAGCAGTACTTC
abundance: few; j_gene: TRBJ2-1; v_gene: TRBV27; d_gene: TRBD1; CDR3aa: CASSLPGTGQGEQFF; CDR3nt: TGTGCCAGCAGTTTACCCGGGACAGGTCAAGGTGAGCAGTTCTTC
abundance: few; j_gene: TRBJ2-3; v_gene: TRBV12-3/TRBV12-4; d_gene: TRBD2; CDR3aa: CASSGARGLAVEWGTDTQYF; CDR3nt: TGTGCCAGCAGTGGGGCCAGGGGACTAGCGGTGGAGTGGGGGACAGATACGCAGTATTTT
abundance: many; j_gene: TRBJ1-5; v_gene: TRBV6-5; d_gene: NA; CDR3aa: CASSSVFGSNQPQHF; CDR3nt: TGTGCCAGCAGTTCCGTCTTTGGGAGCAATCAGCCCCAGCATTTT
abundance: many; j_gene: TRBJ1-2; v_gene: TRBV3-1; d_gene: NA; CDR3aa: CASSQGSPNYGYTF; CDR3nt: TGTGCCAGCAGCCAAGGAAGTCCTAACTATGGCTACACCTTC
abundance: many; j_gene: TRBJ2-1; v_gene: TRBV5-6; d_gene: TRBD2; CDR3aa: CASSLGTSVYNEQFF; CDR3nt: TGTGCCAGCAGCTTGGGGACTAGCGTATACAATGAGCAGTTCTTC
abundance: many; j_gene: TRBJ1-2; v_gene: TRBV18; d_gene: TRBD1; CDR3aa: CASSPGELQGARYGYTF; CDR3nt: TGTGCCAGCTCACCGGGGGAACTACAGGGGGCGCGTTATGGCTACACCTTC
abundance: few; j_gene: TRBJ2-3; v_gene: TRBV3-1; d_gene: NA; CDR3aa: CASSHSSTDTQYF; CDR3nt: TGTGCCAGCAGCCACTCTAGCACAGATACGCAGTATTTT
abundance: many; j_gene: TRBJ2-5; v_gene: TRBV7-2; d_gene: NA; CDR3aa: CASSLQGTQYF; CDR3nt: TGTGCCAGCAGCTTACAAGGGACCCAGTACTTC
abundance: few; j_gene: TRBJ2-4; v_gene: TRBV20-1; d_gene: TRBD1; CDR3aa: CSASPPQGARNIQYF; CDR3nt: TGCAGTGCTTCTCCCCCACAGGGGGCGAGGAACATTCAGTACTTC
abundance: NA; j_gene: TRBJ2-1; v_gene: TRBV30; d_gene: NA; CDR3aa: CAWIVWPGYNEQFF; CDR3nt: TGTGCCTGGATAGTTTGGCCAGGCTACAATGAGCAGTTCTTC
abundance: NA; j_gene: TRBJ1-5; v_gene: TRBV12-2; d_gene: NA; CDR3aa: CASRPRNSNQPQHF; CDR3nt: TGTGCAAGTCGCCCTCGGAATAGCAATCAGCCCCAGCATTTT
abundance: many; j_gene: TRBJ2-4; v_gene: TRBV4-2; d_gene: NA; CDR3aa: CASSQVLKPPNIQYF; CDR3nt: TGTGCCAGCAGCCAAGTCCTGAAACCCCCTAACATTCAGTACTTC
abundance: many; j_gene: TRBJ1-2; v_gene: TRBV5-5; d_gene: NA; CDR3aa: CASSSSTGSNYGYTF; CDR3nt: TGTGCCAGCAGCTCTTCGACAGGTTCTAACTATGGCTACACCTTC
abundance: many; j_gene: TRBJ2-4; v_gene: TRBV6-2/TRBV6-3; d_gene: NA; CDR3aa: CASSYSGAKNIQYF; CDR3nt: TGTGCCAGCAGTTACTCTGGGGCCAAAAACATTCAGTACTTC
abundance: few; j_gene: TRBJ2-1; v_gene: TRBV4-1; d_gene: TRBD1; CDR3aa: CASSHRDSERYNEQFF; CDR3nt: TGCGCCAGCAGCCACCGGGACAGCGAACGCTACAATGAGCAGTTCTTC
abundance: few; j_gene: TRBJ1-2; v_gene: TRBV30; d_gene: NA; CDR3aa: CAWSATSGYTF; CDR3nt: TGTGCCTGGAGTGCAACGTCCGGCTACACCTTC
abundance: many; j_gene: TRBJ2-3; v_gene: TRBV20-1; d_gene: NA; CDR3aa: CSARKGPSTDTQYF; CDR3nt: TGCAGTGCTAGGAAAGGACCCTCCACAGATACGCAGTATTTT
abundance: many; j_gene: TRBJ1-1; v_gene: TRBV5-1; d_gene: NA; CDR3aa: CASSLDGSLNTEAFF; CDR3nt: TGCGCCAGCAGCTTGGACGGCAGCCTGAACACTGAAGCTTTCTTT
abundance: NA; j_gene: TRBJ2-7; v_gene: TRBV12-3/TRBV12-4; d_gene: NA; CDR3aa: CGSSLAGVAYEQYF; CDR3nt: TGTGGCAGCAGTTTAGCCGGTGTTGCCTACGAGCAGTACTTC
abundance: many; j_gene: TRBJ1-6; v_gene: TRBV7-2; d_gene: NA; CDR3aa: CASRQLASYNSPLHF; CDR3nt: TGTGCCAGCAGACAGTTAGCCTCCTATAATTCACCCCTCCACTTT
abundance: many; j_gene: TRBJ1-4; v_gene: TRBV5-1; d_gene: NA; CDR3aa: CASSLGSSTNEKLFF; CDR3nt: TGCGCCAGCAGCTTGGGGTCTTCAACTAATGAAAAACTGTTTTTT
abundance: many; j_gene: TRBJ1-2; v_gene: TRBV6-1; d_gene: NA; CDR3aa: CASEPGRGPHTGYTF; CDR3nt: TGTGCCAGCGAGCCGGGGAGGGGTCCTCACACTGGCTACACCTTC
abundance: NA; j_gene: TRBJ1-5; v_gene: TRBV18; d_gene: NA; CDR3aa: CASSPGRQPNQPQHF; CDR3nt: TGTGCCAGCTCACCGGGTCGGCAGCCCAATCAGCCCCAGCATTTT
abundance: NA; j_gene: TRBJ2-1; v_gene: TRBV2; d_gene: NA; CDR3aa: CASSSSHISEQFF; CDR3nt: TGTGCCAGCAGTTCAAGTCATATCTCAGAGCAGTTCTTC
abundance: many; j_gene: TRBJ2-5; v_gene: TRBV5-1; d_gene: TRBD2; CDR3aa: CASSLYPSGSETQYF; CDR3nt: TGCGCCAGCAGCTTGTATCCTAGCGGGAGTGAGACCCAGTACTTC
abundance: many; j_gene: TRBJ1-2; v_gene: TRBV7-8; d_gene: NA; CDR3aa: CASSLAIANYGYTF; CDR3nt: TGTGCCAGCAGCTTAGCGATAGCTAACTATGGCTACACCTTC
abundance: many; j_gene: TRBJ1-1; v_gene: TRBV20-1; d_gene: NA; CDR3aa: CSGSLGQRAEAFF; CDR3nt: TGCAGTGGTTCGCTGGGCCAGCGGGCTGAAGCTTTCTTT
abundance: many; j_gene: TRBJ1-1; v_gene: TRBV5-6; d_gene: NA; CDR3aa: CASSLASGTGGRAFF; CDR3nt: TGTGCCAGCAGCTTGGCCTCAGGGACCGGGGGAAGAGCTTTCTTT
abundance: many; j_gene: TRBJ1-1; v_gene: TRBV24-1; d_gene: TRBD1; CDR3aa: CATRDRGRGLTEAFF; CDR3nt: TGTGCCACCCGGGACAGGGGGAGAGGTTTGACTGAAGCTTTCTTT